This T cell receptor beta chain was identified in a study of blood T cells in healthy people across ages. Using a J-beta primer mix together with a sample-barcoded 5' primer, a second PCR was run for about 7 to 12 cycles. TCRdb called the 5' RACE reads again in MiXCR, with one record for every CDR3 protein. The repertoire holds under 1,000,000 distinct CDR3 sequences, with more than 35% as singletons. V shed 5 bases, J shed 13 bases, and the junction held 14 bases outside the gene matches. CDR1 and CDR2 from the germline V gene are MDHEN and SYDVKM. This CDR3 region has 14 residues. The chain links TRBV28 to TRBJ2-1; 7 bases fit TRBD1. This receptor was obtained from a man older than 75 in good health. Sequencing input: blood. CDR3 nucleotide sequence: TGTGCCAGCAGTCTACCGGGACAGCAAGAGACCCAGTTCTTC. Translating it yields CASSLPGQQETQFF.